Listed here are 28 T cell receptor beta chains from one sample, sequenced in a study of graft-versus-host responses after intestinal transplantation. Measured with immunoSEQ multiplex PCR; TCRdb has only the in-frame clones, and not every one. The sample contains about 31,000 clones, about four fifths of which appear only once. Their target antigens are unknown. The source material was unstimulated CD8+ T cells sorted from spleen or lymph node cells, sampled before intestinal transplant. The receptors originated from a human donor who received an intestinal transplant.

The chain recombines TRBV19 with TRBJ1-4, with 7 bases identical to TRBD1. The CDR3 loop spans 15 amino acids. V was pared by 5 bases and J by 7 bases, with 10 bases of the junction left unmatched. Germline CDR1 LNHDA, CDR2 SQIVND (reference sequence). The CDR3 protein is CASSPQTGLIEKLFF. The CDR3 DNA sequence: TGTGCCAGTAGTCCGCAGACAGGGTTGATTGAAAAACTGTTTTTT.

This chain joins TRBV2 and TRBJ1-1, with D possibly matching TRBD1 (6 bases). Germline CDR1 and CDR2: SNHLY and FYNNEI. This CDR3 comprises 15 residues. V lost 5 bases to trimming and J lost 2 bases, with 15 bases between them. CDR3 coding DNA: TGTGCCAGCAGTTCCACCACAGGGAGCAACACTGAAGCTTTCTTT. Protein sequence: CASSSTTGSNTEAFF.

This rearrangement joins TRBV7-9 to TRBJ1-2; 7 bases align to TRBD1. The CDR3 contains 15 residues. V lost 5 bases to trimming and J lost 6 bases; unmatched junction nucleotides: 12. Germline V lookup: CDR1 SEHNR, CDR2 FQNEAQ (reference sequence). Written as DNA, the CDR3 is TGTGCCAGCAGCCTCATAGTAGGGGGCGGGGATGGCTACACCTTC. Its translation: CASSLIVGGGDGYTF.

The chain joins TRBV1 to TRBJ1-2. TRBV1 is termed a pseudogene. The CDR3 consists of 17 residues. For the CDR3, the DNA is TGCACCAGCAGTTGCTTGAGTTTGTGCGAAAGAACCTATGGCTACACCTTC. Amino acids: CTSSCLSLCERTYGYTF.

V and J are TRBV18 and TRBJ2-3; 7 bases are shared with TRBD1. Germline lookup yields CDR1 KGHSH and CDR2 LQKENI. The CDR3 is 14 amino acids. Trimming removed 10 bases from V and 2 bases from J; junction bases left unmatched: 9. In nucleotides, the CDR3 is TGTGCCAAGTCGGCCGACAGGGCCACAGATACGCAGTATTTT. Its protein product is CAKSADRATDTQYF.

The J gene is TRBJ2-3, the V gene TRBV5-7; tentatively, D is TRBD1 (6 bases). TRBV5-7 is flagged as an ORF with uncertain function. The CDR3 length is 16 residues. V lost 8 bases to trimming and J lost 4 bases, with 23 bases between them. CDR3 DNA: TGTGCCAGGAGTGAGGGGCCGACAGGCGCCCCAGATACGCAGTATTTT. Translating it yields CARSEGPTGAPDTQYF.

CDR3 bases: TGTGCCAGCAGCCAAACACAGGGGGCTTACACTGAAGCTTTCTTT. The encoded protein is CASSQTQGAYTEAFF. The rearrangement joins TRBV14 to TRBJ1-1; 9 nucleotides line up with TRBD1. Germline CDR1 reads SGHDN; CDR2 reads FVKESK. V was clipped by 2 bases and J by 3 bases; unmatched bases: 4. The CDR3 contains 15 residues.

This clone was observed a handful of times. The rearrangement uses TRBV4-1 and TRBJ2-5, with D possibly TRBD2 on 5 matching bases. Trimming took off 4 bases at V and 2 bases at J, with 17 bases between the two ends. CDR1 and CDR2 from the germline V gene are MGHRA and YSYEKL. The CDR3 has 16 residues. CDR3 residues: CASSPWESGTQETQYF. The CDR3 DNA reads as TGCGCCAGCAGCCCTTGGGAATCGGGAACACAAGAGACCCAGTACTTC.

This clone is termed medium-sized (0.01 to 0.1%). The V gene is TRBV19, the J gene TRBJ2-7; TRBD1 agrees at 8 bases. CDR3 length equals 15 residues. V shed 7 bases, J shed 3 bases, and the junction held 11 bases outside the gene matches. Germline CDR1 is LNHDA and CDR2 is SQIVND (reference sequence). In DNA, the CDR3 is TGTGCCAGTAAAGTCACCGGGACAGGTCTCTACGAGCAGTACTTC. Residues: CASKVTGTGLYEQYF.

The chain uses TRBV7-3 and TRBJ2-7; no reliable D call. The CDR3 is made up of 13 amino acids. Per germline, CDR1 SGHTA and CDR2 FQGTGA. Trimming stripped 5 bases from V and 2 bases from J, with 10 bases between. In nucleotides, the CDR3 is TGTGCCAGCAGCAAACTACCGACCTACGAGCAGTACTTC. Translation: CASSKLPTYEQYF. Full variable domain (rest looked up from reference TRBV7-3 and TRBJ2-7): GAGVSQTPSNKVTEKGKYVELRCDPISGHTALYWYRQSLGQGPEFLIYFQGTGAADDSGLPNDRFFAVRPEGSVSTLKIQRTERGDSAVYLCASSKLPTYEQYFGPGTRLTVT.

The rearrangement links TRBV28 to TRBJ1-4; 10 bases line up with TRBD1. This CDR3 has 17 amino acids. Germline CDR1 reads MDHEN; CDR2 reads SYDVKM. The V segment lost 4 bases and the J segment 7 bases; nucleotides outside the gene matches: 12. The CDR3 region is CASSSDMGDRGFEKLFF. In DNA form, the CDR3 reads TGTGCCAGCAGTTCCGACATGGGGGACAGGGGTTTTGAAAAACTGTTTTTT.

The chain couples TRBV5-4 to TRBJ2-5; 12 positions agree with TRBD2. The CDR3 extends over 19 amino acids. Per germline, CDR1 SGHNT and CDR2 YYREEE (reference sequence). V dropped 5 bases and J dropped 4; count of bases not matched to a gene: 18. CDR3 sequence reads: CASRGGLAGIGVYRETQYF. CDR3 bases: TGTGCCAGCAGAGGAGGACTAGCGGGGATTGGGGTTTATAGAGAGACCCAGTACTTC. Based on the CDR3 plus reference TRBV5-4 and TRBJ2-5, the full variable domain is ETGVTQSPTHLIKTRGQQVTLRCSSQSGHNTVSWYQQALGQGPQFIFQYYREEENGRGNFPPRFSGLQFPNYSSELNVNALELDDSALYLCASRGGLAGIGVYRETQYFGPGTRLLVL.

The chain links TRBV5-5 to TRBJ1-2; TRBD1 agrees at 10 bases. CDR3 size: 17 residues. Germline values: CDR1 SGHKS, CDR2 YYEKEE (reference sequence). Germline trimming cut 1 base from V and 2 bases from J; bases unmatched to any gene: 8. The CDR3 bases are TGTGCCAGCAGCTTGTACCCCGGGACAGGGGCAAACTATGGCTACACCTTC. The encoded protein is CASSLYPGTGANYGYTF.

This chain uses TRBV19 with TRBJ2-5; TRBD1 matches 10 bases. This CDR3 comprises 16 residues. V lost 5 bases, J lost 2 bases, and 8 bases stayed unmatched. Germline V CDR1 and CDR2: LNHDA, SQIVND (reference sequence). The CDR3 DNA reads TGTGCCAGTAGTCCACTCTCGGACAGGGGGCAAGAGACCCAGTACTTC. It is translated as CASSPLSDRGQETQYF.

The rearrangement links TRBV10-1 to TRBJ2-1, with D tentatively TRBD1 (6 bases). The CDR3 is made up of 14 amino acids. Trimming cost V 7 bases and J 9 bases, with 19 bases left between them. Germline V CDR1 and CDR2: WNHNN, SYGVQD (reference sequence). This CDR3 is CASTRDTPSVEQFF. For the CDR3, the DNA is TGCGCCAGCACCCGGGACACCCCCTCGGTTGAGCAGTTCTTC.

CDR3 sequence reads: CASSLLRSVPYNEQFF. Here the CDR3 DNA reads TGTGCCAGCAGCTTACTTCGCAGTGTCCCCTACAATGAGCAGTTCTTC. The rearrangement uses TRBV7-9 and TRBJ2-1; no clear D gene. CDR3 length: 16 amino acids. Germline V gene lookup returns CDR1 SEHNR and CDR2 FQNEAQ (reference sequence). V lost 2 bases, J lost 2 bases, and 13 bases lay in between.

This clone was observed once. V usage is TRBV7-3 and J usage is TRBJ1-1; tentatively, D is TRBD1 (5 bases). Germline V lookup: CDR1 SGHTA, CDR2 FQGTGA. The V gene lost 1 base and the J gene lost 4 bases, with 13 bases spanning the gap. The length of the CDR3 is 15 residues. CDR3 in amino acids: CASSLNAGVRTEAFF. Here the CDR3 DNA reads TGTGCCAGCAGCTTAAACGCGGGGGTACGCACTGAAGCTTTCTTT.

This clone was seen only once. This chain joins TRBV19 and TRBJ2-1, with 15 nucleotides matching TRBD2. Per germline, CDR1 LNHDA and CDR2 SQIVND (reference sequence). The junction had 6 bases not matched to a gene; V was cut back by 6 bases and J by 0 bases. The CDR3 is 18 residues long. CDR3 bases: TGTGCCAGTAGGGCCGGACTAGCGGGGGGGAGCTCCTACAATGAGCAGTTCTTC. Protein sequence: CASRAGLAGGSSYNEQFF.

This clone has only a few counts. The chain carries TRBV6-5 and TRBJ1-1, with D possibly being TRBD1 (5 bases). CDR1 and CDR2 from the germline V gene are MNHEY and SVGAGI. Between the trimmed V and J ends, which lost 4 bases and 4 bases, there was a span of 7 bases. This CDR3 region has 12 residues. CDR3 coding DNA: TGTGCCAGCAGTTGGGGCGGCACTGAAGCTTTCTTT. This codes for CASSWGGTEAFF.

The chain links TRBV7-6 to TRBJ2-5; 8 bases fit TRBD2. With 0 bases clipped from V and 5 bases from J, the junction kept 14 bases outside the gene matches. Germline V gives CDR1 SGHVS, CDR2 FNYEAQ. The length of the CDR3 is 18 residues. The CDR3 sequence is CASSLAYLSGGGQETQYF. The CDR3 DNA reads as TGTGCCAGCAGCTTAGCATATTTGTCCGGGGGGGGCCAGGAGACCCAGTACTTC.

This rearrangement joins TRBV6-5 to TRBJ1-2, with D possibly being TRBD1 (5 bases). The V and J ends lost 0 bases and 4 bases respectively, with 15 bases between them. Looked up from germline, CDR1 is MNHEY and CDR2 is SVGAGI. This CDR3 contains 16 residues. CDR3 region: CASSYSGPSDPYGYTF. Written as DNA, the CDR3 is TGTGCCAGCAGTTACTCGGGGCCTTCAGACCCCTATGGCTACACCTTC.

The rearrangement uses TRBV7-9 and TRBJ2-1, with unresolved D. Germline CDR1 reads SEHNR; CDR2 reads FQNEAQ (reference sequence). The ends were cut back, 5 bases at V and 4 bases at J, with 9 bases in the middle. The CDR3 extends over 13 amino acids. CDR3 loop: CASSAPLYNEQFF. CDR3 bases: TGTGCCAGCAGCGCGCCCCTATACAATGAGCAGTTCTTC.

This clone was counted only a few times. CDR3 region: CASSIRAGPYNEQFF. CDR3 DNA: TGTGCCAGTAGTATAAGGGCGGGGCCCTACAATGAGCAGTTCTTC. This chain uses TRBV19 with TRBJ2-1; perhaps TRBD2 as D (6 bases). Trimming removed 2 bases from V and 2 bases from J, with 10 bases in between. In germline, CDR1 is LNHDA, CDR2 SQIVND (reference sequence). This CDR3 region has 15 residues.

V usage is TRBV23-1 and J usage is TRBJ2-1, with D hard to call. TRBV23-1 falls under the ORF class, with uncertain function. The CDR3 loop spans 13 amino acids. V dropped 2 bases and J dropped 6 bases, with 8 bases sitting between them. CDR3 bases: TGCGCCAGCAGTCAACTTATTCCCAATGAGCAGTTCTTC. Protein product: CASSQLIPNEQFF.

This clone turned up a few times. The chain joins TRBV7-6 to TRBJ1-2, with a tentative D call TRBD1 (6 bases). Trimming left V 6 bases short and J 1 base short, with 15 bases between. Germline CDR1 and CDR2: SGHVS and FNYEAQ. The CDR3 runs to 15 residues. The CDR3 sequence is CASSPREGGNYGYTF. The CDR3 DNA reads as TGTGCCAGCAGTCCCCGGGAGGGGGGTAACTATGGCTACACCTTC. Full variable domain (rest looked up from reference TRBV7-6 and TRBJ1-2): GAGVSQSPRYKVTKRGQDVALRCDPISGHVSLYWYRQALGQGPEFLTYFNYEAQQDKSGLPNDRFSAERPEGSISTLTIQRTEQRDSAMYRCASSPREGGNYGYTFGSGTRLTVV.

The J gene is TRBJ1-4, the V gene TRBV19; a possible D gene is TRBD1 (6 bases). The V end lost 9 bases, the J end lost 3 bases, and 11 bases lay between the germline ends. CDR1 and CDR2 (germline): LNHDA, SQIVND (reference sequence). This CDR3 is 13 amino acids long. The CDR3 region has the DNA TGTGCCAGCAAACAGGGTCCTAATGAAAAACTGTTTTTT. Translated: CASKQGPNEKLFF. The whole variable domain, remainder taken from reference TRBV19 and TRBJ1-4, is DGGITQSPKYLFRKEGQNVTLSCEQNLNHDAMYWYRQDPGQGLRLIYYSQIVNDFQKGDIAEGYSVSREKKESFPLTVTSAQKNPTAFYLCASKQGPNEKLFFGSGTQLSVL.

The chain couples TRBV27 to TRBJ2-7, with TRBD1 identical over 10 bases. Trimming cost V 7 bases and J 2 bases; bases outside gene matches: 11. The CDR3 extends over 16 amino acids. Germline CDR1 is MNHEY and CDR2 is SMNVEV (reference sequence). CDR3 DNA sequence: TGTGCCAGCACCCCCTCCGCCGGGACAGGGGCCTACGAGCAGTACTTC. Its protein product is CASTPSAGTGAYEQYF.

The J gene is TRBJ1-2, the V gene TRBV6-5; TRBD1 matches at 7 bases. The CDR3 is made up of 15 amino acids. V shed 4 bases and J 5 bases; nucleotides not matched to a gene: 10. Germline V gene data show CDR1 as MNHEY and CDR2 as SVGAGI. The CDR3 DNA reads TGTGCCAGCAGTTCCGGACAGGCTCTACCTTATGGCTACACCTTC. It encodes CASSSGQALPYGYTF.